The next 9 T cell receptor beta chains were all read from a single sample in a study of Ad26.COV2.S vaccination and SARS-CoV-2 variants. Only in-frame clones appear in the TCRdb table, and some are missing; sequencing was by immunoSEQ multiplex PCR. The sample comprises around 400,000 clones, 75% to 95% of which are singletons, and more than 10% rests with the top ten. Treatment indicated: over 15 received Ad26.COV2.S at low or high dose, single or two shots; several received placebo; per-sample allocation not given. It was on day 63 after the first vaccine or placebo injection that samples were taken. The sequenced sample was peripheral blood, obtained in a trial of Ad26.COV2.S vaccine versus placebo. These receptors were collected from a person aged 18-65 years who received the Ad26.COV2.S COVID-19 vaccine or a placebo.

This rearrangement joins TRBV4-3 to TRBJ2-3, with TRBD2 matching over 11 bases. Germline assignment: CDR1 LGHNA and CDR2 YSLEER. The CDR3 sequence is 14 residues long. V was clipped by 4 bases and J by 8 bases; unmatched bases: 5. The CDR3 region is CASSPGLAGSTQYF. The CDR3 DNA follows: TGCGCCAGCAGCCCCGGACTAGCGGGTAGTACGCAGTATTTT.

V is TRBV27 and J is TRBJ1-3; D is possibly TRBD1 (5 bases). From germline, CDR1 is MNHEY and CDR2 SMNVEV (reference sequence). Between the trimmed V and J ends, which lost 4 bases and 0 bases, there was a span of 13 bases. This CDR3 region has 16 residues. CDR3 bases: TGTGCCAGCAGTTCGGGGGGACGCTTCTCTGGAAACACCATATATTTT. Translation gives CASSSGGRFSGNTIYF.

J is TRBJ1-2 and V is TRBV19; tentatively, D is TRBD1 (5 bases). CDR1 and CDR2 (germline): LNHDA, SQIVND (reference sequence). Trimming stripped 4 bases from V and 1 base from J, with 10 bases between. There are 14 residues in the CDR3. The CDR3 protein is CASSTLGVNYGYTF. CDR3 sequence (DNA): TGTGCCAGTAGTACTCTAGGGGTTAACTATGGCTACACCTTC.

This rearrangement joins TRBV19 to TRBJ2-7; perhaps TRBD2 as D (6 bases). V lost 3 bases and J lost 6, with 9 bases in between. CDR1 is LNHDA and CDR2 is SQIVND in the germline V gene (reference sequence). CDR3 size: 12 residues. The CDR3 DNA reads TGTGCCAGTAGTATGAAGGGAGGCGAGCAGTACTTC. Translation gives CASSMKGGEQYF.

Only a few counts were recorded for this clone. The chain has TRBV9 and TRBJ2-7; weak D call: TRBD2 (5 bases). CDR1 is SGDLS, CDR2 YYNGEE, per germline. The CDR3 sequence is 16 residues long. Trimming pared 2 bases from V and 0 bases from J, leaving 15 bases between. For the CDR3, the DNA is TGTGCCAGCAGCGTCGGACCTAGGAGGAGCTCCTACGAGCAGTACTTC. Translating it yields CASSVGPRRSSYEQYF.

This clone has more than one count but fewer than ten. The rearrangement links TRBV24-1 to TRBJ1-1, with 7 positions matching TRBD1. J lost 1 base, V lost 5 bases, and 3 bases had no gene match. This CDR3 has 14 amino acids. CDR1 KGHDR and CDR2 SFDVKD come from the germline V gene. The CDR3 region is CATSGGDRNTEAFF. The CDR3 region has the DNA TGTGCCACCAGTGGGGGGGACAGGAACACTGAAGCTTTCTTT.

The chain employs TRBV28 and TRBJ1-3, with 7 positions matching TRBD1. Germline V gene lookup returns CDR1 MDHEN and CDR2 SYDVKM. CDR3 size: 15 residues. The J segment lost 3 bases and the V segment lost 5 bases, leaving 7 bases of the junction unmatched. CDR3 region: CASSMRQGGGNTIYF. DNA for the CDR3: TGTGCCAGCAGTATGAGACAGGGAGGTGGAAACACCATATATTTT.

The V call is TRBV6-1, the J call TRBJ2-4; D is possibly TRBD2 (5 bases). The CDR3 consists of 16 residues. The germline V gene encodes CDR1 MNHNS and CDR2 SASEGT. Trimming removed 2 bases at V and 1 base at J, with 12 bases between. CDR3 DNA sequence: TGTGCCAGCAGTGAAATTTCCAGGAGGGCCAAAAACATTCAGTACTTC. Translation: CASSEISRRAKNIQYF.

This chain uses TRBV12-3 or TRBV12-4 with TRBJ1-3, with D uncertain. This CDR3 is 13 amino acids long. V was pared by 1 base and J by 4 bases, with 5 bases between. CDR3 loop: CASSLGRGNTIYF. The CDR3 DNA follows: TGTGCCAGCAGTTTAGGAAGGGGAAACACCATATATTTT.